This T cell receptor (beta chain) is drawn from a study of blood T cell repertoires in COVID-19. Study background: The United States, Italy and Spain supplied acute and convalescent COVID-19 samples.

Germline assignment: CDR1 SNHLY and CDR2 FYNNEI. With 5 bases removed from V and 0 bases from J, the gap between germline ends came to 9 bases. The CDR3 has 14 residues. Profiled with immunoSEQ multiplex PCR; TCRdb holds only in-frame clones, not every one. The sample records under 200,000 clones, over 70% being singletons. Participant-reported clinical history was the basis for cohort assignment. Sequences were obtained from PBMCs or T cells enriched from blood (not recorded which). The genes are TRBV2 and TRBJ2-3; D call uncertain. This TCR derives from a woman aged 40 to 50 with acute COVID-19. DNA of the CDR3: TGTGCCAGCAGTCCCCCTTTAAGCACAGATACGCAGTATTTT. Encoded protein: CASSPPLSTDTQYF.